This T cell receptor beta chain was identified during a study of shared clonotypes between healthy human individuals. Study in general: Each donor contributed plates that comprised three CD4 naive, three CD4 memory, two CD8 naive and one CD8 memory.

The material for each subset, its genomic DNA, was split evenly across several immunoSEQ plates. The input for sorted-subset replicate PCRs was approximately 210 ng DNA, 25,000 to 35,000 T cell genomes. Libraries were prepared by immunoSEQ multiplex PCR; TCRdb keeps only in-frame clonotypes and omits some of them. The sample lists about 380,000 clones, approximately 96% seen once, with approximately 0.3% in the top ten. The CDR3 sequence is 15 residues long. Trimming pared 0 bases from V and 7 bases from J, leaving 15 bases between. CDR1 is SGHTA, CDR2 FQGNSA, per germline. Adult Caucasians living in Nashville, Tennessee made up all of the donors.

Sequencing used memory CD8+ T cells sorted from blood. Subset meaning: CD45RO+ cells pooled with CCR7-negative TemRA cells. The gene calls are TRBV7-2 and TRBJ2-5; a weak D match, TRBD1 (5 bases). The sequence was obtained from a man under 40 in good health. The CDR3 DNA reads TGTGCCAGCAGCTTAGCAACAGGCAGCCGGTGGACCCAGTACTTC. Encoded protein: CASSLATGSRWTQYF.